These 11 T cell receptor beta chains were all obtained from the same sample, sequenced in a study of blood T cell repertoires in COVID-19. TCRdb's copy holds only in-frame clones and misses some; the assay was immunoSEQ multiplex PCR. The sample lists 220,000 or so clones, 80% to 85% occurring once. Sequenced input: peripheral blood. These receptors came from a woman in her 30s who had recovered from COVID-19.

The V and J genes are TRBV5-1 and TRBJ2-3, with D maybe TRBD2 (5 bases). CDR1 is SGHRS and CDR2 is YFSETQ in the germline V gene. The length of the CDR3 is 16 residues. The V end lost 2 bases, the J end lost 1 base, and 14 bases lay between the germline ends. The CDR3 DNA reads as TGCGCCAGCAGCTTTGGTATCGGGCGGGGCACAGATACGCAGTATTTT. Encoded protein: CASSFGIGRGTDTQYF.

This chain joins TRBV2 and TRBJ1-4; D not certain. This CDR3 has 13 residues. V lost 6 bases to trimming and J lost 2 bases, with 7 bases between them. CDR1 is SNHLY and CDR2 is FYNNEI in the germline V gene. The CDR3 reads CASRYSTNEKLFF. CDR3 coding DNA: TGTGCCAGCAGGTACAGCACTAATGAAAAACTGTTTTTT.

The rearrangement links TRBV12-5 to TRBJ2-4, with 10 positions matching TRBD1. The CDR3 is 17 amino acids. Unmatched junction bases numbered 13, after V lost 2 bases and J lost 9 bases. CDR1 is LGHNT and CDR2 is FRNRAP in the germline V gene. CDR3 nucleotides: TGTGCTAGTGGTTTGTATCAAGCGGGACAGGGGAGGTCCATTCAGTACTTC. Translating gives CASGLYQAGQGRSIQYF.

J is TRBJ2-1 and V is TRBV7-9; 8 nucleotides match TRBD2. Per germline, CDR1 SEHNR and CDR2 FQNEAQ (reference sequence). Trimming cost V 2 bases and J 5 bases; bases outside gene matches: 5. The CDR3 consists of 15 residues. The CDR3 region has the DNA TGTGCCAGCAGCTTAAAGACTAGCGTGAACAATGAGCAGTTCTTC. Its translation is CASSLKTSVNNEQFF.

The gene calls are TRBV27 and TRBJ2-7, with TRBD1 matching over 7 bases. Germline V lookup: CDR1 MNHEY, CDR2 SMNVEV (reference sequence). The ends lost 5 bases at V and 5 bases at J; junction bases unmatched: 12. CDR3 length equals 15 residues. The CDR3 nucleotides read TGTGCCAGCAGTAGGGGGCCCGGGACACTGGACGAGCAGTACTTC. It encodes CASSRGPGTLDEQYF.

The chain links TRBV23-1 to TRBJ2-7, with 7 bases lining up with TRBD1. TRBV23-1 is filed as an ORF, its function uncertain. J gave up 2 bases and V 1 base, and 8 bases lay outside the gene matches. This CDR3 region has 16 residues. CDR3 residues: CASSQWGQLRPYEQYF. The CDR3 nucleotides are TGCGCCAGCAGTCAATGGGGACAGTTGAGGCCCTACGAGCAGTACTTC.

This chain links TRBV21-1 with TRBJ2-5; the D call TRBD2 from the table was never checked on the DNA. TRBV21-1 has pseudogene status. The CDR3 extends over 18 amino acids. The CDR3 spells CASSKEAASGSFAETQYF. The CDR3, as DNA: TGTGCCAGCAGCAAAGAGGCGGCTAGCGGAAGTTTTGCGGAGACCCAGTACTTC.

There are a few counts of this clone. As DNA, the CDR3 is TGCGCCAGCAGTGAGGGGGCGGGAGGGACTCAGGGCGAGCAGTACTTC. This sequence encodes CASSEGAGGTQGEQYF. The V call is TRBV10-1, the J call TRBJ2-7; TRBD2 matches 9 bases. This CDR3 spans 16 amino acids. J lost 6 bases, V lost 2 bases, and 11 bases had no gene match. Germline CDR1 WNHNN, CDR2 SYGVQD (reference sequence).

This chain connects TRBV27 to TRBJ1-2; D is possibly TRBD1 (6 bases). The germline CDR1 and CDR2 sequences are MNHEY and SMNVEV (reference sequence). Trimming removed 3 bases at V and 4 bases at J, with 9 bases between. The CDR3 runs 13 residues. CDR3 amino acids: CASSFQGSYGYTF. DNA for the CDR3: TGTGCCAGCAGTTTTCAGGGGTCCTATGGCTACACCTTC.

This clone was observed a few times. The chain uses TRBV7-9 and TRBJ1-1; 8 bases map to TRBD1. This CDR3 has 12 amino acids. Germline lookup yields CDR1 SEHNR and CDR2 FQNEAQ (reference sequence). J gave up 5 bases and V 8 bases, and 4 bases lay outside the gene matches. The CDR3 DNA sequence: TGTGCCAGCGCGGGACAGGAGACTGAAGCTTTCTTT. It yields the protein CASAGQETEAFF.

Here the CDR3 reads CASSIGGNQPQHF. Here the CDR3 DNA reads TGTGCCAGTAGTATCGGGGGGAATCAGCCCCAGCATTTT. The gene calls are TRBV19 and TRBJ1-5; a possible D gene is TRBD1 (5 bases). The CDR3 length is 13 residues. Germline V gene lookup returns CDR1 LNHDA and CDR2 SQIVND (reference sequence). V lost 3 bases to trimming and J lost 4 bases, with 7 bases between them.